The clone carrying this T cell receptor (beta chain) was counted between two and nine times. Its target is not known. The CDR3 has 15 amino acids. Germline V CDR1 and CDR2: MDHEN, SYDVKM. The V and J ends lost 5 bases and 2 bases, in that order; junction bases with no gene match: 6. TCR beta CDR3 regions were amplified from RNA. When the TCR CDR3 underwent first-round RT-PCR, the HTBI primer set was used. TCRdb itself ran the multiplex PCR reads through MiXCR, one entry per CDR3 protein. Here the sample spans hundreds of thousands of distinct CDR3 sequences, approximately 17% being singletons. This sample was included in a study of T cells in Graves' hyperthyroidism and ophthalmopathy. Looking at the study overall: Peripheral blood was taken when the disease was first diagnosed, before any treatment began.

Findings and limits, study-wide: Ophthalmopathy prediction by the model preceded onset by a median approximately 5.9 months.

This sequence originates from a woman younger than 30 with Graves' ophthalmopathy. V usage is TRBV28 and J usage is TRBJ2-7; TRBD1 matches 10 bases. Sample: blood. The CDR3 coding sequence is TGTGCCAGCAGTGAGGTGGGGACAGGGGCCTACGAGCAGTACTTC. This codes for CASSEVGTGAYEQYF.